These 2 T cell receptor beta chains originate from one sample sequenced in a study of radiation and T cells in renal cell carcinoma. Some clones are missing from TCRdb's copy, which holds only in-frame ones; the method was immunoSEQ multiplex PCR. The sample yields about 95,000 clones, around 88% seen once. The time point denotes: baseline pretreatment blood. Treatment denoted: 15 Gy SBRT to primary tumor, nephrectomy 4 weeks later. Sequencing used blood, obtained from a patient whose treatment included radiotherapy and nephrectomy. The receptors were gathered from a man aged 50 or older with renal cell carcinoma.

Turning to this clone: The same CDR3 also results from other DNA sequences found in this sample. The CDR3 is CASSYDDRGYEQYF. In DNA form, the CDR3 reads TGTGCCAGCAGTTACGATGACAGGGGTTACGAGCAGTACTTC. The chain recombines TRBV6-5 with TRBJ2-7, with TRBD1 identical over 8 bases. Losses at the gene ends were 2 bases for V and 4 bases for J; bases not matched to a gene: 4. Germline V CDR1 and CDR2: MNHEY, SVGAGI. The CDR3 spans 14 residues.

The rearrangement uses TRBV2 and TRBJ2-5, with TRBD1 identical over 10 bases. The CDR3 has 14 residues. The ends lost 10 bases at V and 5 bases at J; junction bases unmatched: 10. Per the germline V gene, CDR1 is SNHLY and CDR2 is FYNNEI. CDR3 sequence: CATPGQGLRETQYF. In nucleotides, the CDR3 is TGTGCCACTCCGGGACAGGGGTTAAGGGAGACCCAGTACTTC. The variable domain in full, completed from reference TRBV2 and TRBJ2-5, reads EPEVTQTPSHQVTQMGQEVILRCVPISNHLYFYWYRQILGQKVEFLVSFYNNEISEKSEIFDDQFSVERPDGSNFTLKIRSTKLEDSAMYFCATPGQGLRETQYFGPGTRLLVL.